Listed here are 13 T cell receptor beta chains from one sample, sequenced in a study of blood T cells in healthy people across ages. Combining a sample-barcoded 5' primer with a J-beta primer mix, a second PCR ran for about 7 to 12 cycles. One entry per CDR3 protein results from TCRdb running MiXCR on the 5' RACE reads. The repertoire includes some 1,500,000 distinct CDR3 sequences, approximately 42% of them detected once, and 4% sits in the top ten. Sequenced material: blood. The receptor set was obtained from a young woman in good health.

Details on this clonotype: At one boundary the junction diverges from the germline segment, which might be a read error. The rearrangement links TRBV7-7 to TRBJ2-1, with 8 nucleotides matching TRBD1. Germline V gene sequence: CDR1 SSHAT, CDR2 FNYEAQ (reference sequence). CDR3 length equals 15 residues. The CDR3 DNA follows: TGTGCTAGCAGCTTGCAGGGGGCGTTTCTGAATGAGCAGTTCTTC. Translation: CASSLQGAFLNEQFF.

This clonotype was counted only a few times. Written as DNA, the CDR3 is TGTGCCAGCAAGAAAGCGGGGGCCACCTACAATGAGCAGTTCTTC. Protein sequence: CASKKAGATYNEQFF. The chain has TRBV12-3 or TRBV12-4 and TRBJ2-1; 8 positions match TRBD2. This CDR3 has 15 amino acids. V dropped 7 bases and J dropped 2; count of bases not matched to a gene: 7.

This clonotype was recorded many times. This rearrangement joins TRBV9 to TRBJ2-7; D is unclear. Germline-derived CDR1 and CDR2 are SGDLS and YYNGEE. This CDR3 contains 14 residues. V shed 0 bases and J shed 0 bases, with 7 bases lying between them. The DNA of the CDR3 is TGTGCCAGCAGCGTAGCTGGAACCTCCTACGAGCAGTACTTC. It yields the protein CASSVAGTSYEQYF.

This clonotype was found a few times. The chain recombines TRBV12-3 or TRBV12-4 with TRBJ1-2; D ambiguous. V lost 6 bases, J lost 7 bases, and 12 bases lay in between. The CDR3 sequence is 12 residues long. For the CDR3, the DNA is TGTGCCAGCAGCCCTTTGGGAGGTGGCTACACCTTC. Translated, it gives CASSPLGGGYTF.

In this sample, this clonotype turned up a few times. The rearrangement links TRBV5-1 to TRBJ2-1; D is perhaps TRBD2 (6 bases). CDR1 is SGHRS and CDR2 is YFSETQ in the germline V gene. The CDR3 contains 16 residues. Trimming pared 0 bases from V and 9 bases from J, leaving 19 bases between. The CDR3 here is CASSLAGAGTFLEQFF. CDR3 coding DNA: TGCGCCAGCAGCTTGGCCGGTGCGGGGACCTTTCTTGAGCAGTTCTTC.

This clonotype was found a few times. This rearrangement joins TRBV10-3 to TRBJ2-1; 7 nucleotides align to TRBD2. CDR1 and CDR2 (germline): ENHRY, SYGVKD. V dropped 5 bases and J dropped 0; count of bases not matched to a gene: 7. The CDR3 has 16 amino acids. CDR3 DNA sequence: TGTGCCATCAGTCGGGGGGATAGAAGCTCCTACAATGAGCAGTTCTTC. Translation gives CAISRGDRSSYNEQFF.

The CDR3 region has the DNA TGTGCCAGTGAACCGGGACAGGGACGCTGGGAGACCCAGTTCTTC. Protein product: CASEPGQGRWETQFF. The rearrangement joins TRBV28 to TRBJ2-1; 9 bases agree with TRBD1. Germline CDR1 reads MDHEN; CDR2 reads SYDVKM. J gave up 13 bases and V 9 bases, and 19 bases lay outside the gene matches. This CDR3 comprises 15 residues.

This clonotype occurred a few times. The V call is TRBV20-1, the J call TRBJ2-1; 9 nucleotides agree with TRBD2. CDR3 length equals 17 residues. V lost 1 base, J lost 7 bases, and 14 bases stayed unmatched. In germline, CDR1 is DFQATT, CDR2 SNEGSKA (reference sequence). This CDR3 is CSARVLASGIVRNEQFF. The CDR3 nucleotides are TGCAGTGCTAGAGTCCTGGCTAGCGGGATTGTCAGGAATGAGCAGTTCTTC.

A few counts support this clonotype. The chain recombines TRBV7-2 with TRBJ1-2; 7 nucleotides match TRBD1. CDR3 length: 16 residues. Germline loops: CDR1 SGHTA, CDR2 FQGNSA. The V segment lost 1 base and the J segment 4 bases; nucleotides outside the gene matches: 9. CDR3 region: CASSLGDRVASYGYTF. CDR3 in DNA: TGTGCCAGCAGCTTAGGTGACAGGGTCGCTTCCTATGGCTACACCTTC.

The chain employs TRBV2 and TRBJ2-1; TRBD1 is a possible D gene (6 bases). Trimming cost V 6 bases and J 4 bases, with 25 bases left between them. Germline V gene data show CDR1 as SNHLY and CDR2 as FYNNEI. This CDR3 is built from 18 residues. CDR3 loop: CASSESGTSSPSYNEQFF. CDR3 DNA: TGTGCCAGCAGCGAATCCGGGACAAGTTCCCCTTCGTACAATGAGCAGTTCTTC.

The gene calls are TRBV20-1 and TRBJ2-1, with TRBD1 identical over 11 bases. The CDR3 covers 15 residues. Germline CDR1 reads DFQATT; CDR2 reads SNEGSKA (reference sequence). V was pared by 4 bases and J by 5 bases, with 7 bases of the junction left unmatched. CDR3 sequence: CSATTRDRGNNEQFF. The DNA of the CDR3 is TGCAGTGCTACCACAAGGGACAGGGGGAACAATGAGCAGTTCTTC.

Note on this clonotype: At one end, the junction sequence differs from germline, possibly due to a read error. This chain connects TRBV5-5 to TRBJ2-3; D unresolved. Germline assignment: CDR1 SGHKS and CDR2 YYEKEE (reference sequence). CDR3 length: 13 amino acids. CDR3 in amino acids: CASSFPTPDMQYF. Here the CDR3 DNA reads TGTGCCAGCAGCTTCCCGACCCCAGATATGCAGTATTTT.

The V call is TRBV4-1, the J call TRBJ2-4; no reliable D call. Looked up from germline, CDR1 is MGHRA and CDR2 is YSYEKL. Trimming took off 0 bases at V and 12 bases at J, with 9 bases between the two ends. CDR3 length: 12 amino acids. The CDR3 spells CASSQEGRYQYF. The CDR3 DNA follows: TGCGCCAGCAGCCAAGAAGGGCGGTATCAGTACTTC.